A single T cell receptor (beta chain) is shown here with its context. The CDR3 is made up of 16 amino acids. The J segment lost 3 bases and the V segment lost 1 base, leaving 7 bases of the junction unmatched. CDR1 is MGHRA, CDR2 YSYEKL, per germline. This entry comes from a study of T cells in Graves' hyperthyroidism and ophthalmopathy. Patients aged 18 to 65 had newly diagnosed hyperthyroidism of under 2 months' duration. RNA transcripts gave rise to amplified TCR beta CDR3 regions. TCR CDR3 underwent first-round RT-PCR with the HTBI primer set. In TCRdb, the multiplex PCR reads were re-called with MiXCR into one record per CDR3 protein. The table has about 400,000 distinct CDR3 sequences, approximately 13% seen once; the top ten hold 5.3%.

Sequenced material: blood. This chain links TRBV4-1 with TRBJ2-3; TRBD1 matches 7 bases. The TCR originated in a woman in her late teens or twenties with Graves' hyperthyroidism. Written as DNA, the CDR3 is TGCGCCAGCAGCCAAGTAGCAGGGGGTGAAACAGATACGCAGTATTTT. This translates into CASSQVAGGETDTQYF.